The present entry profiles one T cell receptor (beta chain) with its context. The sample carries other DNA sequences with the same CDR3. TCRdb's table, derived via immunoSEQ multiplex PCR, lists solely in-frame clones and lacks some. The sample has approximately 220,000 clones, roughly 94% seen once. The V segment lost 5 bases and the J segment 11 bases; nucleotides outside the gene matches: 17. The CDR3 length is 15 residues. From germline, CDR1 is MDHEN and CDR2 SYDVKM. These data are taken from a study of control samples from healthy donors and cancer patients. This receptor was identified in a man aged 50-60 years in good health. Sequenced: blood. The chain combines TRBV28 with TRBJ1-1; 7 nucleotides line up with TRBD1. CDR3 loop: CASSQGTGQKGAAFF. In DNA form, the CDR3 reads TGTGCCAGCAGTCAGGGCACGGGACAGAAGGGCGCGGCTTTCTTT. The full variable domain, in which reference TRBV28 and TRBJ1-1 provide the parts outside the CDR3, is DVKVTQSSRYLVKRTGEKVFLECVQDMDHENMFWYRQDPGLGLRLIYFSYDVKMKEKGDIPEGYSVSREKKERFSLILESASTNQTSMYLCASSQGTGQKGAAFFGQGTRLTVV.